This entry lists 23 T cell receptor beta chains sequenced from one sample in a study of CD8 T cells in Susac syndrome (dated by TCRdb to about 2019). Library preparation used the immunoSEQ multiplex PCR assay. RNA was extracted using the RNeasy kit, and about 0.5 to 1 microgram was reverse transcribed with random hexamers. In TCRdb, the public reads were trimmed at Q25 with fastp and aligned with MiXCR, with productive beta chains retained. Rows matching on CDR3 protein sequence are summarized as one entry with the most common DNA and genes. This sample comprises 150,000 to 180,000 distinct CDR3 sequences, about 95% of them detected only once. The top ten hold 0.14% to 0.15% of the sample. The source material was CD8+ T cells from PBMCs. The receptor source for this set is a human donor with multiple sclerosis.

This clonotype was found once. V and J are TRBV2 and TRBJ2-3, with 16 nucleotides matching TRBD2. Germline V gene lookup returns CDR1 SNHLY and CDR2 FYNNEI. The V gene end was trimmed by 6 bases and the J gene end by 3 bases; junction bases not matched to a gene: 0. The CDR3 loop spans 15 amino acids. CDR3 region: CASRGLAGGTDTQYF. As DNA, the CDR3 is TGTGCCAGCAGGGGACTAGCGGGGGGGACAGATACGCAGTATTTT. Full variable domain (rest looked up from reference TRBV2 and TRBJ2-3): EPEVTQTPSHQVTQMGQEVILRCVPISNHLYFYWYRQILGQKVEFLVSFYNNEISEKSEIFDDQFSVERPDGSNFTLKIRSTKLEDSAMYFCASRGLAGGTDTQYFGPGTRLTVL.

This chain connects TRBV15 to TRBJ1-2; D remains ambiguous. Trimming removed 3 bases from V and 1 base from J, with 6 bases in between. Germline V CDR1 and CDR2: LNHNV, YYDKDF (reference sequence). The CDR3 spans 13 residues. The CDR3: CATSSRINYGYTF. In nucleotides, the CDR3 is TGTGCCACCAGCAGCAGGATTAACTATGGCTACACCTTC.

V usage is TRBV6-4 and J usage is TRBJ1-2; 8 bases line up with TRBD1. This CDR3 region has 13 residues. CDR1 and CDR2 (germline): MRHNA, SNTAGT. After removal of 2 bases from V and 7 bases from J, the junction contained 3 bases not matched to a gene. The CDR3 DNA follows: TGTGCCAGCAGTGACGCAGGGGGCGGTGGCTACACCTTC. Its translation: CASSDAGGGGYTF.

CDR3: CASSESVRGGYGYTF. The CDR3 DNA reads TGTGCCAGCAGTGAAAGCGTTCGGGGAGGCTATGGCTACACCTTC. V and J are TRBV25-1 and TRBJ1-2; D not resolved. Germline-derived CDR1 and CDR2 are MGHDK and SYGVNS. The CDR3 is 15 amino acids. V lost 2 bases and J 4 bases, leaving 14 bases between the germline ends.

The chain couples TRBV19 to TRBJ1-2; D gene unclear. Germline V gives CDR1 LNHDA, CDR2 SQIVND (reference sequence). The CDR3 is made up of 10 amino acids. Trimming left V 10 bases short and J 2 bases short, with 5 bases between. CDR3 nucleotide sequence: TGTGCCACCGGAAACTATGGCTACACCTTC. This gives the protein CATGNYGYTF.

This clonotype was recorded once. This rearrangement joins TRBV29-1 to TRBJ2-5; D assignment may be TRBD1 or TRBD2 (6 bases each). The CDR3 is 15 residues long. Per the germline V gene, CDR1 is SQVTM and CDR2 is ANQGSEA. V dropped 6 bases and J dropped 9 bases, with 26 bases sitting between them. The chain's CDR3 is CSVLGDLRTQGSQYF. The CDR3 DNA is TGCAGCGTCCTCGGGGACTTGAGGACCCAGGGGTCCCAGTACTTC.

V is TRBV13 and J is TRBJ1-2, with 7 bases matching TRBD1. J gave up 3 bases and V 7 bases, and 11 bases lay outside the gene matches. This CDR3 has 15 residues. Per the germline V gene, CDR1 is PRHDT and CDR2 is FYEKMQ (reference sequence). CDR3: CASTGRRGRDYGYTF. The CDR3 nucleotides read TGTGCCAGCACTGGACGAAGGGGGCGCGACTATGGCTACACCTTC.

This rearrangement joins TRBV27 to TRBJ1-2; D gene unclear. There are 13 residues in the CDR3. V was cut by 6 bases and J by 1 base, with 9 bases left in between. CDR1 MNHEY and CDR2 SMNVEV come from the germline V gene (reference sequence). The CDR3: CASRDLGNYGYTF. The CDR3 coding sequence is TGTGCCAGCAGGGACCTGGGTAACTATGGCTACACCTTC.

The V gene is TRBV29-1, the J gene TRBJ2-7; 9 nucleotides match TRBD1. Germline V gives CDR1 SQVTM, CDR2 ANQGSEA. The CDR3 extends over 14 amino acids. V shed 8 bases, J shed 1 base, and the junction held 9 bases outside the gene matches. CDR3 DNA: TGCAGCAGACCGACAGGGGGTAGGTCCTACGAGCAGTACGTC. Amino acids: CSRPTGGRSYEQYV.

Worth noting for this clonotype: One junction end disagrees with the germline gene, perhaps due to a read error. This chain connects TRBV7-7 to TRBJ2-1; 11 bases agree with TRBD2. The germline CDR1 and CDR2 sequences are SSHAT and FNYEAQ (reference sequence). This CDR3 is 13 amino acids long. The CDR3 DNA follows: TGTGCTAGCAGCCTAGGGACTAGCGGTGAGCAGTTCTTC. The encoded protein is CASSLGTSGEQFF.

V and J are TRBV29-1 and TRBJ2-1, with TRBD2 as a possible D gene (6 bases). Germline V gene lookup returns CDR1 SQVTM and CDR2 ANQGSEA. Trimming cost V 7 bases and J 6 bases, with 16 bases left between them. The CDR3 is 13 amino acids. In DNA form, the CDR3 reads TGCAGCGCCGCTCCCCCGGGAGTCAATGAGCAGTTCTTC. Its translation is CSAAPPGVNEQFF.

The chain combines TRBV7-6 with TRBJ2-5; 7 positions match TRBD2. Germline assignment: CDR1 SGHVS and CDR2 FNYEAQ. The CDR3 spans 15 residues. The junction had 6 bases not matched to a gene; V was cut back by 5 bases and J by 0 bases. CDR3 DNA: TGTGCCAGCAGCGTGGACGGGGGGTACCAAGAGACCCAGTACTTC. Residues: CASSVDGGYQETQYF.

The chain combines TRBV7-9 with TRBJ2-5, with D perhaps TRBD1 or TRBD2 (5 bases each). Germline lookup yields CDR1 SEHNR and CDR2 FQNEAQ (reference sequence). The V end was cut by 1 base, the J end by 1 base, with 10 bases between. This CDR3 has 15 amino acids. The CDR3 nucleotides read TGTGCCAGCAGCTTAGTGGGACCCTCCCAAGAGACCCAGTACTTC. Translating it yields CASSLVGPSQETQYF.

V gene TRBV4-1 combines with J gene TRBJ2-5, with D perhaps matching TRBD2 (6 bases). The germline V gene has CDR1 MGHRA and CDR2 YSYEKL. Trimming removed 5 bases from V and 1 base from J, with 14 bases in between. This CDR3 spans 15 amino acids. CDR3 sequence (DNA): TGCGCCAGCAGCTTTACGGGGGAAGGCCAAGAGACCCAGTACTTC. It yields the protein CASSFTGEGQETQYF.

The CDR3 DNA reads TGTGCCACCAGTGACCATAGACAAGGAACCGGGGAGCTGTTTTTT. Translating it yields CATSDHRQGTGELFF. The chain uses TRBV24-1 and TRBJ2-2; D not resolved. V was shortened by 4 bases and J by 5 bases, with 13 bases between the two germline ends. There are 15 residues in the CDR3. Germline V gives CDR1 KGHDR, CDR2 SFDVKD.

V and J are TRBV6-4 and TRBJ1-1; D gene uncertain. Germline values: CDR1 MRHNA, CDR2 SNTAGT. The V and J ends lost 5 bases and 6 bases respectively, with 1 base between them. The CDR3 sequence is 9 residues long. CDR3 in amino acids: CASSSEAFF. The CDR3 DNA sequence: TGTGCCAGCAGTTCTGAAGCTTTCTTT.

This chain joins TRBV6-1 and TRBJ1-2; TRBD1 might be the D (6 bases). Germline CDR1 is MNHNS and CDR2 is SASEGT. V dropped 3 bases and J dropped 5 bases, with 13 bases sitting between them. This CDR3 is 14 amino acids long. The CDR3 reads CASSDQGGEYGYTF. The CDR3 region has the DNA TGTGCCAGCAGTGACCAAGGGGGAGAGTATGGCTACACCTTC.

Here the CDR3 reads CASSYSVNTEAFF. The CDR3 DNA is TGTGCCAGCAGTTACTCGGTGAACACTGAAGCTTTCTTT. The J gene is TRBJ1-1, the V gene TRBV6-5; the D is unclear. The CDR3 spans 13 residues. Germline values: CDR1 MNHEY, CDR2 SVGAGI. The germline V and J ends were trimmed by 0 bases and 0 bases, with 2 bases remaining between them.

This chain uses TRBV30 with TRBJ2-7; 8 nucleotides line up with TRBD1. The CDR3 extends over 14 amino acids. Trimming took 0 bases from V and 4 from J; bases not matched to a gene: 5. Looked up from germline, CDR1 is GTSNPN and CDR2 is SVGIG (reference sequence). The CDR3 is CAWSVGTGGYEQYV. CDR3 sequence (DNA): TGTGCCTGGAGTGTCGGGACAGGAGGTTACGAGCAGTACGTC.

This chain connects TRBV2 to TRBJ2-4, with a possible D match to TRBD2 (6 bases). The V end was cut by 8 bases, the J end by 7 bases, with 12 bases between. The CDR3 has 12 residues. The germline V gene encodes CDR1 SNHLY and CDR2 FYNNEI. CDR3 bases: TGTGCCAGCCGCGAGGAGGGGAACATTCAGTACTTC. Translation: CASREEGNIQYF. The variable domain in full, with the rest retrieved from reference TRBV2 and TRBJ2-4, is EPEVTQTPSHQVTQMGQEVILRCVPISNHLYFYWYRQILGQKVEFLVSFYNNEISEKSEIFDDQFSVERPDGSNFTLKIRSTKLEDSAMYFCASREEGNIQYFGAGTRLSVL.

The chain carries TRBV7-8 and TRBJ2-7, with TRBD1 identical over 9 bases. There are 13 residues in the CDR3. V gave up 6 bases and J gave up 5 bases; unmatched junction bases: 5. Germline-derived CDR1 and CDR2 are SGHVS and FQNEAQ. CDR3 coding DNA: TGTGCCAGCAGACCGGGACAGGGTAACGAGCAGTACGTC. Translated, it gives CASRPGQGNEQYV.

This clonotype was detected once. V is TRBV6-5 and J is TRBJ1-2, with a possible D match to TRBD1 (5 bases). Per germline, CDR1 MNHEY and CDR2 SVGAGI. V lost 5 bases and J 5 bases, leaving 15 bases between the germline ends. The CDR3 spans 14 residues. CDR3 coding DNA: TGTGCCAGCAGTGCTCACGGGGCTGAATATGGCTACACCTTC. Translating it yields CASSAHGAEYGYTF.

Notes on this clonotype: One junction end disagrees with the germline gene, perhaps due to a read error. This chain uses TRBV14 with TRBJ2-1; D is possibly TRBD2 (6 bases). In germline, CDR1 is SGHDN, CDR2 FVKESK. This CDR3 contains 11 residues. The CDR3 DNA sequence: TGTGCCAGCAGCCAAGGACTAGTTAAGGCCTTC. It encodes CASSQGLVKAF.